The 10 T cell receptor beta chains given below trace back to one sample, sequenced in a study of memory CD4+ T cells and cytomegalovirus serostatus. The assay was immunoSEQ multiplex PCR, and TCRdb's table has in-frame clones only and misses some. Of some 52,000 clones in the sample, 60% to 80% were seen once. Single viable CD3+CD4+CD8-CD45RO+ cells were sorted as the memory CD4+ T cells. Sequencing was done on a sample of memory CD4+ T cells from blood. The receptors were sampled from an adult in good health and CMV-seronegative.

V is TRBV6-5 and J is TRBJ1-4, with D possibly being TRBD1 (5 bases). Germline V gives CDR1 MNHEY, CDR2 SVGAGI. The CDR3 covers 15 residues. V dropped 6 bases and J dropped 8 bases, with 19 bases sitting between them. Written as DNA, the CDR3 is TGTGCCAGCAGGCCACCGGGGGACTGGGGGGAAAAACTGTTTTTT. Translating it yields CASRPPGDWGEKLFF.

The J gene is TRBJ2-7, the V gene TRBV5-4, with D perhaps TRBD1 (8 bases). Trimming took off 0 bases at V and 3 bases at J, with 16 bases between the two ends. Germline V CDR1 and CDR2: SGHNT, YYREEE (reference sequence). The CDR3 loop spans 16 amino acids. CDR3 sequence (DNA): TGTGCCAGCAGCTTGGGAAGCGGGACAGGTGTCTACGAGCAGTACTTC. Amino acids: CASSLGSGTGVYEQYF. Full variable domain (rest looked up from reference TRBV5-4 and TRBJ2-7): ETGVTQSPTHLIKTRGQQVTLRCSSQSGHNTVSWYQQALGQGPQFIFQYYREEENGRGNFPPRFSGLQFPNYSSELNVNALELDDSALYLCASSLGSGTGVYEQYFGPGTRLTVT.

This sequence joins TRBV7-9 and TRBJ1-6, with 10 bases lining up with TRBD1. CDR3 size: 15 residues. The V and J ends lost 5 bases and 9 bases, in that order; junction bases with no gene match: 7. Germline V gene lookup returns CDR1 SEHNR and CDR2 FQNEAQ (reference sequence). CDR3 sequence reads: CASSLGGDRGSPLHF. The CDR3 region has the DNA TGTGCCAGCAGCCTAGGTGGGGACAGGGGTTCACCCCTCCACTTT.

The V call is TRBV12-5, the J call TRBJ2-1; D remains unclear. V was cut by 5 bases and J by 9 bases, with 8 bases left in between. The germline CDR1 and CDR2 sequences are LGHNT and FRNRAP. The CDR3 loop spans 11 amino acids. The CDR3 loop is CASGPVVEQFF. The CDR3 coding sequence is TGTGCTAGTGGTCCTGTGGTTGAGCAGTTCTTC.

The V and J genes are TRBV29-1 and TRBJ2-5, with D possibly TRBD1 on 5 matching bases. V lost 4 bases and J lost 2, with 17 bases in between. Germline loops: CDR1 SQVTM, CDR2 ANQGSEA. CDR3 size: 15 residues. The CDR3 region has the DNA TGCAGCGTTGGGGGTGGGGCAGGTGCACAAGAGACCCAGTACTTC. Translating it yields CSVGGGAGAQETQYF. Supplemented by reference TRBV29-1 and TRBJ2-5, the full variable domain reads SAVISQKPSRDICQRGTSLTIQCQVDSQVTMMFWYRQQPGQSLTLIATANQGSEATYESGFVIDKFPISRPNLTFSTLTVSNMSPEDSSIYLCSVGGGAGAQETQYFGPGTRLLVL.

The CDR3 DNA is TGCGCCAGCAGCTTCGAAGGGAACTATGGCTACACCTTC. Translating it yields CASSFEGNYGYTF. V and J are TRBV5-1 and TRBJ1-2; D is unresolved. Trimming took 2 bases from V and 2 from J, leaving 7 bases between them. CDR1 is SGHRS and CDR2 is YFSETQ in the germline V gene. This CDR3 has 13 residues.

The chain uses TRBV2 and TRBJ1-3; D gene ambiguous. This CDR3 is 15 amino acids long. Trimming took off 5 bases at V and 0 bases at J, with 11 bases between the two ends. Germline V lookup: CDR1 SNHLY, CDR2 FYNNEI. In DNA, the CDR3 is TGTGCCAGCAGTCCGGTGGAATCCTCTGGAAACACCATATATTTT. This encodes CASSPVESSGNTIYF.

This rearrangement joins TRBV5-1 to TRBJ1-2; the D is unclear. The CDR3 consists of 13 residues. V was trimmed by 0 bases and J by 0 bases, leaving 3 bases between them. The V gene's germline CDR1 is SGHRS and CDR2 YFSETQ. Written as DNA, the CDR3 is TGCGCCAGCAGCTTGGAGGCTAACTATGGCTACACCTTC. This codes for CASSLEANYGYTF. The variable domain in full, with the rest retrieved from reference TRBV5-1 and TRBJ1-2, is KAGVTQTPRYLIKTRGQQVTLSCSPISGHRSVSWYQQTPGQGLQFLFEYFSETQRNKGNFPGRFSGRQFSNSRSEMNVSTLELGDSALYLCASSLEANYGYTFGSGTRLTVV.

V is TRBV5-6 and J is TRBJ2-7; D possibly corresponds to TRBD2 (5 bases). This CDR3 has 15 residues. Germline V gives CDR1 SGHDT, CDR2 YYEEEE. Trimming cost V 2 bases and J 3 bases, with 15 bases left between them. This chain's CDR3 is CASSLSEGTSYEQYF. The CDR3 nucleotides read TGTGCCAGCAGCTTATCTGAGGGAACCAGCTACGAGCAGTACTTC.

The chain combines TRBV19 with TRBJ1-6; 7 bases line up with TRBD1. Germline-derived CDR1 and CDR2 are LNHDA and SQIVND (reference sequence). The CDR3 loop spans 15 amino acids. J was trimmed by 4 bases and V by 5 bases; bases with no gene match: 5. This CDR3 reads CASSFGTAYNSPLHF. DNA for the CDR3: TGTGCCAGTAGTTTCGGGACAGCTTATAATTCACCCCTCCACTTT.